A single sample gave rise to the 10 T cell receptor beta chains below, sequenced in a study of Graves' ophthalmopathy and Graves' hyperthyroidism. The sequenced template was RNA, covering the TCR beta CDR3 region. HTBI primers were used in a first-round RT-PCR, which preceded a second-round multiplex PCR. TCRdb reprocessed the multiplex PCR reads via MiXCR and lists one record per CDR3 protein. Among just over 600,000 distinct CDR3 sequences listed, about a fifth were seen once. The sample was peripheral blood. The source of these receptors is a woman between 18 and 29 years old with stable Graves' hyperthyroidism. Some clones in this sample may be carry-over from other donors' samples.

This clonotype was seen at least ten times. The DNA for the CDR3 is TGCGCCAGCAGTAACCCCGACAAGAGTCCCTACGAGCAGTACTTC. This encodes CASSNPDKSPYEQYF. The V gene is TRBV5-1, the J gene TRBJ2-7; D is unclear. Per germline, CDR1 SGHRS and CDR2 YFSETQ. The CDR3 runs 15 residues. V lost 5 bases and J 2 bases, leaving 17 bases between the germline ends.

Of note for this clonotype: This may arise from a read error, as a much more abundant clone is one base away. The chain carries TRBV7-2 and TRBJ2-2; D possibly corresponds to TRBD2 (5 bases). The CDR3 is made up of 13 amino acids. CDR1 SGHTA and CDR2 FQGNSA come from the germline V gene. The CDR3 DNA reads as TGTGCCAGCAGCTTATCTACGCTCGGGGAGCAGTTTTTT. This encodes CASSLSTLGEQFF.

In this sample, this clonotype turned up many times. The rearrangement links TRBV20-1 to TRBJ2-2; 13 positions agree with TRBD2. The CDR3 loop spans 15 amino acids. Germline-derived CDR1 and CDR2 are DFQATT and SNEGSKA (reference sequence). The J segment lost 4 bases and the V segment lost 6 bases, leaving 5 bases of the junction unmatched. CDR3 DNA sequence: TGCAGTGCGGAGACTAGCGGGAGGACCACCGGGGAGCTGTTTTTT. This translates into CSAETSGRTTGELFF.

The chain has TRBV5-1 and TRBJ2-7; possible D gene TRBD1, 5 bases. CDR3 length equals 12 residues. Germline CDR1 and CDR2: SGHRS and YFSETQ. Deletions cut 4 bases from V and 6 bases from J, with 11 bases between. The CDR3 nucleotides are TGCGCCAGCAGCCCGGAAGGGGTCGAGCAGTACTTC. Translated: CASSPEGVEQYF.

Many counts were recorded for this clonotype. The CDR3 loop reads CASSQDGNGYTF. CDR3 sequence (DNA): TGTGCCAGCAGCCAAGATGGGAATGGCTACACCTTC. The chain uses TRBV3-1 and TRBJ1-2; unclear D gene. The CDR3 has 12 amino acids. The germline V gene encodes CDR1 LGHDT and CDR2 YNNKEL (reference sequence). The V end lost 0 bases, the J end lost 6 bases, and 5 bases lay between the germline ends.

This clonotype was counted at least ten times. The V and J genes are TRBV6-1 and TRBJ1-5; D is unclear. Trimming cost V 0 bases and J 7 bases, with 4 bases left between them. The CDR3 consists of 12 residues. Germline CDR1 MNHNS, CDR2 SASEGT. The CDR3 DNA reads TGTGCCAGCAGTGAAGCGGGGCAGCCCCAGCATTTT. Amino acids: CASSEAGQPQHF.

Ten or more counts support this clonotype. The chain is built from TRBV5-1 and TRBJ1-2; TRBD1 agrees at 8 bases. The CDR3 spans 14 residues. Germline V gene sequence: CDR1 SGHRS, CDR2 YFSETQ. J gave up 7 bases and V 4 bases, and 9 bases lay outside the gene matches. Written as DNA, the CDR3 is TGCGCCAGCAGCCAGGACAGGGAAGGAGGTGGCTACACCTTC. It specifies CASSQDREGGGYTF. Filled out from reference TRBV5-1 and TRBJ1-2, the complete variable domain reads KAGVTQTPRYLIKTRGQQVTLSCSPISGHRSVSWYQQTPGQGLQFLFEYFSETQRNKGNFPGRFSGRQFSNSRSEMNVSTLELGDSALYLCASSQDREGGGYTFGSGTRLTVV.

This chain uses TRBV28 with TRBJ2-7; TRBD1 aligns across 10 bases. The germline V gene has CDR1 MDHEN and CDR2 SYDVKM. The CDR3 covers 13 residues. The V and J ends lost 10 bases and 3 bases, in that order; junction bases with no gene match: 6. The CDR3 DNA is TGTGCCATAGAAGGGACAGGGGACTACGAGCAGTACTTC. Protein: CAIEGTGDYEQYF.

The chain has TRBV6-1 and TRBJ2-7; a possible D gene is TRBD1 (6 bases). V lost 5 bases to trimming and J lost 3 bases, with 17 bases between them. This CDR3 region has 15 residues. Germline CDR1 reads MNHNS; CDR2 reads SASEGT. Here the CDR3 DNA reads TGTGCCAGCAGTCCAGACAGGCCAACTATCTACGAGCAGTACTTC. Protein: CASSPDRPTIYEQYF.

The sample holds many counts of this clonotype. The genes are TRBV2 and TRBJ2-2; the match to TRBD2 covers 7 bases. CDR1 and CDR2 from the germline V gene are SNHLY and FYNNEI. The CDR3 extends over 14 amino acids. V lost 5 bases to trimming and J lost 6 bases; unmatched junction nucleotides: 6. In nucleotides, the CDR3 is TGTGCCAGCAGTCTAGCGGAAAGGTCCGGGGAGCTGTTTTTT. Translated, it gives CASSLAERSGELFF.